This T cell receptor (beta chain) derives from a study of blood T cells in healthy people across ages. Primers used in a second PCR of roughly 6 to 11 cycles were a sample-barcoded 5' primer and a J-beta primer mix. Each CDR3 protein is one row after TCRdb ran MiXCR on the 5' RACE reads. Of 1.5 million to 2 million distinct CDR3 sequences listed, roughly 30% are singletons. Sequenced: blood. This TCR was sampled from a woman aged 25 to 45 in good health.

CDR3 loop: CASSPTGQRQAFF. DNA for the CDR3: TGTGCCAGCTCACCAACGGGACAACGCCAAGCTTTCTTT. The rearrangement joins TRBV18 to TRBJ1-1; D possibly corresponds to TRBD1 (6 bases). Trimming removed 2 bases from V and 9 bases from J, with 13 bases in between. Germline-derived CDR1 and CDR2 are KGHSH and LQKENI. The CDR3 has 13 residues.